A selection of T cell receptor beta chains follows, all from one sample in a study of OX40 agonist ivuxolimab in advanced cancers. Using immunoSEQ multiplex PCR, the repertoire was profiled, and TCRdb retains in-frame clones only, with some absent. The table lists 65,000 to 85,000 clones, around four fifths of them singletons, with around 1.8% in the top ten. Sequenced material: CD4+ or CD8+ T cells sorted from blood, taken in a trial of the OX40 agonist ivuxolimab. These receptors were obtained from an adult with an advanced solid tumor such as melanoma, head and neck, liver or kidney cancer. Each CDR3 is given with its conserved first and last residue. D genes are given only for firm matches. Rows give clone size only sometimes, using once, few, many, or a class for an expanded clone.

TGTGCCAGCAGCTCCGTAGTGGATAACTATGGCTACACCTTC	CASSSVVDNYGYTF	TRBJ1-2	few	TRBV6-5	-
TGTGCCAGCAGTGACCGGGGGGGGACCTCCTCATCTACGCAGTATTTT	CASSDRGGTSSSTQYF	TRBJ2-3	-	TRBV16	TRBD2
TGTGCCAGCAGTAGCGGGGGGGCAGGGGATTGGGACTATGGCTACACCTTC	CASSSGGAGDWDYGYTF	TRBJ1-2	-	TRBV28	-
TGTGCCAGCAGCCAAGATCACGGGACAGGAGGACGGGTTAACTATGGCTACGCCTTC	CASSQDHGTGGRVNYGYAF	TRBJ1-2	-	TRBV4-2	TRBD1
TGTGCCAGCAAACTGGCTAGCGGGAGCAATGAGCAGTTCTTC	CASKLASGSNEQFF	TRBJ2-1	-	TRBV2	TRBD2
TGCGCCAGCAGCCAAGATCTAAAGGTGACAGGGAGAGGCTACACCTTC	CASSQDLKVTGRGYTF	TRBJ1-2	-	TRBV4-3	TRBD1
TGTGCCTCACAAAGGGACAGGGGGCGGAAGGGCGGCTACACCTTC	CASQRDRGRKGGYTF	TRBJ1-2	-	TRBV30	TRBD1
TGTGCCAGCAGCCCTTGGGGGGACACCGGGGAGCTGTTTTTT	CASSPWGDTGELFF	TRBJ2-2	-	TRBV9	-
TGCAGCGCCCGGAACGTGGGAGCGGGGGAGACCCAGTACTTC	CSARNVGAGETQYF	TRBJ2-5	-	TRBV29-1	TRBD2
TGTGCCAGCAGCTTAGGAGGGCCCGGTGAAGCTTTCTTT	CASSLGGPGEAFF	TRBJ1-1	-	TRBV11-2	-
TGTGCCAGCAGTTTATCCAACCGGGACGGTAGCTCCTACGAGCAGTACTTC	CASSLSNRDGSSYEQYF	TRBJ2-7	-	TRBV27	-
TGCGCCAGCAGCGAAGGGGGGAGAACAGATACGCAGTATTTT	CASSEGGRTDTQYF	TRBJ2-3	-	TRBV5-1	-
TGTGCCAGCAGTACCTTAGGGATTCCCAATGAAAAACTGTTTTTT	CASSTLGIPNEKLFF	TRBJ1-4	-	TRBV2	-
TGCGCCAGCAGCTTGGGTCTGACTAGCGGGGGCTCTCGTCAAGAGACCCAGTACTTC	CASSLGLTSGGSRQETQYF	TRBJ2-5	-	TRBV5-1	TRBD2
TGTGCCAGCAGCTTAGATCGCAGGCGAAGAGGGGTGGACACTGAAGCTTTCTTT	CASSLDRRRRGVDTEAFF	TRBJ1-1	once	TRBV11-2	-
TGTGCCAGCGTAGGGGGCGCGGGCACAGATACGCAGTATTTT	CASVGGAGTDTQYF	TRBJ2-3	-	TRBV2	TRBD1
TGTGCTAGCAGCTCACTCCCCGGCGGGGAAGGCGAGCAGTACTTC	CASSSLPGGEGEQYF	TRBJ2-7	once	TRBV7-7	-
TGTGCCAGCAAAAGGGTGTATAATTCACCCCTCCACTTT	CASKRVYNSPLHF	TRBJ1-6	-	TRBV6-5	-
TGTGCCAGCAGTTACTCTCGAGAGGGTGAAAAACTGTTTTTT	CASSYSREGEKLFF	TRBJ1-4	once	TRBV6-5	-
TGTGCCAGCAGCCCCTCCGTGTTCTCCGGGACCGGGGAGCTGTTTTTT	CASSPSVFSGTGELFF	TRBJ2-2	-	TRBV7-2	-
TGTGCCAGCAGTCCAACGACAGGCCCTTCGACCGGGGAGCTGTTTTTT	CASSPTTGPSTGELFF	TRBJ2-2	once	TRBV2	-
TGCGCCAGCAGCCTCCAGGGACAGGGGCCTTCCACAGATACGCAGTATTTT	CASSLQGQGPSTDTQYF	TRBJ2-3	-	TRBV5-1	TRBD1
TGTGCCAGCATCGCCGGTCGTAACACTGAAGCTTTCTTT	CASIAGRNTEAFF	TRBJ1-1	few	TRBV7-8	-
TGTGCCAGCACTCCGAGACAGGGAAGGGGCGAGCAGTACTTC	CASTPRQGRGEQYF	TRBJ2-7	few	TRBV6-1	TRBD1
TGTGCCAGCAGTTATCAGTGGGGAGAGCCGGATACGCAGTATTTT	CASSYQWGEPDTQYF	TRBJ2-3	-	TRBV6-5	-
TGTGCCAGCAGCTCAGGGGGGGCCCCCTACGAGCAGTACTTC	CASSSGGAPYEQYF	TRBJ2-7	-	TRBV7-6	-
TGCGCCAGCAGCTTGGATAGGGGGACATACAATGAGCAGTTCTTC	CASSLDRGTYNEQFF	TRBJ2-1	-	TRBV5-1	-
TGTGCCATCAGTGACGGGACTAGCGGGAGTAATGAGCAGTTCTTC	CAISDGTSGSNEQFF	TRBJ2-1	once	TRBV10-3	TRBD2
TGTGCCAGCAGTGAAAGGAAAGGGGCGGGAGAGACCCAGTACTTC	CASSERKGAGETQYF	TRBJ2-5	-	TRBV6-1	-